This TCR beta chain appears in the sequencing data of a study of lymphopenia after photon versus proton radiotherapy. Whole-study findings and limits: Post-nadir diversity loss with photons came from oligoclonal expansion, particularly CD8+ Temra cells. Proton therapy kept repertoires fairly stable, unlike photons, which gained effector/memory cells.

Libraries were prepared by immunoSEQ multiplex PCR; TCRdb keeps only in-frame clonotypes and omits some of them. The sample yields 55,000 to 75,000 clones, under 95% seen once. Germline-derived CDR1 and CDR2 are MRHNA and SNTAGT. V shed 2 bases and J 9 bases; nucleotides not matched to a gene: 5. The length of the CDR3 is 14 residues. This clone is medium-sized (0.01 to 0.1%) by share. Its antigen is not identified. This chain uses TRBV6-4 with TRBJ2-1, with 9 bases that match TRBD2. Sequencing used peripheral blood, obtained from a patient treated with photon-based radiotherapy. The receptor was isolated from a woman between 70 and 85 years old with pancreatic cancer. For the CDR3, the DNA is TGTGCCAGCAGTGACATAGCGGGAGCGGGTGAGCAGTTCTTC. Protein: CASSDIAGAGEQFF.